These 10 T cell receptor beta chains share one sample of origin, sequenced in a study of cytomegalovirus exposure and HLA in healthy donors. In the PCR, 60 Vbeta and 13 Jbeta primers were used. Sequenced by immunoSEQ multiplex PCR; TCRdb stores in-frame clones only, minus some. Among some 150,000 clones listed, roughly 76% were seen once. The specimen sequenced was PBMCs. The receptors come from a woman aged 45-65 years in good health and CMV-seronegative.

The chain recombines TRBV30 with TRBJ1-2; TRBD1 aligns across 9 bases. Germline values: CDR1 GTSNPN, CDR2 SVGIG (reference sequence). The V gene end was trimmed by 4 bases and the J gene end by 8 bases; junction bases not matched to a gene: 17. CDR3 length equals 16 residues. In DNA form, the CDR3 reads TGTGCCTGGATAATTGAGACAGGGGGACCAGGGAGGGGCTACACCTTC. Encoded protein: CAWIIETGGPGRGYTF. The variable domain in full, completed from reference TRBV30 and TRBJ1-2, reads SQTIHQWPATLVQPVGSPLSLECTVEGTSNPNLYWYRQAAGRGLQLLFYSVGIGQISSEVPQNLSASRPQDRQFILSSKKLLLSDSGFYLCAWIIETGGPGRGYTFGSGTRLTVV.

This clone was counted between two and nine times. This chain joins TRBV23-1 and TRBJ2-7; D possibly corresponds to TRBD1 (6 bases). TRBV23-1 is given ORF status, its function remaining uncertain. CDR3 length: 15 residues. V was shortened by 0 bases and J by 6 bases, with 15 bases between the two germline ends. The CDR3 sequence is CASSQSRGSMVEQYF. The DNA for the CDR3 is TGCGCCAGCAGTCAATCGAGGGGGAGTATGGTCGAGCAGTACTTC.

The rearrangement uses TRBV11-2 and TRBJ2-5; D gene unclear. Germline V gene lookup returns CDR1 SGHAT and CDR2 FQNNGV. The V end was cut by 0 bases, the J end by 0 bases, with 8 bases between. This CDR3 is built from 15 residues. The CDR3 reads CASSLDLGYQETQYF. In DNA, the CDR3 is TGTGCCAGCAGCTTAGATCTGGGCTACCAAGAGACCCAGTACTTC.

The CDR3 spells CASTGQAPYEQYF. The CDR3 DNA reads TGTGCCAGTACTGGACAGGCCCCCTACGAGCAGTACTTC. The rearrangement joins TRBV19 to TRBJ2-7; 7 bases are a match to TRBD1. CDR3 length: 13 residues. V shed 7 bases and J 2 bases; nucleotides not matched to a gene: 5. Germline CDR1 and CDR2: LNHDA and SQIVND (reference sequence).

The chain uses TRBV2 and TRBJ2-2; D gene ambiguous. The germline CDR1 and CDR2 sequences are SNHLY and FYNNEI. CDR3 length: 13 residues. The ends were cut back, 1 base at V and 7 bases at J, with 7 bases in the middle. The CDR3 spells CASSEVSNGELFF. In DNA, the CDR3 is TGTGCCAGCAGTGAAGTCAGTAACGGGGAGCTGTTTTTT.

Here the CDR3 reads CASTAEGRPAAEAFF. Here the CDR3 DNA reads TGTGCCAGCACGGCCGAGGGCAGGCCGGCTGCCGAAGCTTTCTTT. V is TRBV2 and J is TRBJ1-1, with no clear D. Germline CDR1 and CDR2: SNHLY and FYNNEI. V shed 7 bases and J shed 8 bases, with 23 bases lying between them. The CDR3 extends over 15 amino acids.

V and J are TRBV2 and TRBJ2-7, with 7 nucleotides matching TRBD1. V was pared by 5 bases and J by 7 bases, with 11 bases of the junction left unmatched. The CDR3 is made up of 14 amino acids. CDR1 is SNHLY, CDR2 FYNNEI, per germline. CDR3 in amino acids: CASSSGTVWGEQYF. CDR3 in DNA: TGTGCCAGCAGTTCCGGGACAGTGTGGGGAGAGCAGTACTTC.

The rearrangement links TRBV5-1 to TRBJ1-2; no clear D. CDR3 size: 12 residues. The V gene's germline CDR1 is SGHRS and CDR2 YFSETQ. The V and J ends lost 4 bases and 6 bases respectively, with 10 bases between them. The DNA of the CDR3 is TGCGCCAGCAGCCCCTTCGCGAATGGCTACACCTTC. Translating it yields CASSPFANGYTF.

This clone showed up just a few times. The gene calls are TRBV5-1 and TRBJ2-1; 7 bases match TRBD2. CDR3 length equals 13 residues. Germline V CDR1 and CDR2: SGHRS, YFSETQ. Losses at the gene ends were 4 bases for V and 5 bases for J; bases not matched to a gene: 3. In DNA, the CDR3 is TGCGCCAGCAGCCTGGGACTACACAATGAGCAGTTCTTC. It codes for CASSLGLHNEQFF.

In its sample, this clone was seen a few times. CDR3 in amino acids: CSVGLAATDTQYF. The CDR3 nucleotides read TGCAGCGTGGGACTAGCGGCCACAGATACGCAGTATTTT. The J gene is TRBJ2-3, the V gene TRBV29-1, with 11 bases lining up with TRBD2. V shed 6 bases and J 2 bases; nucleotides not matched to a gene: 1. CDR3 length: 13 residues. Germline V gene lookup returns CDR1 SQVTM and CDR2 ANQGSEA.